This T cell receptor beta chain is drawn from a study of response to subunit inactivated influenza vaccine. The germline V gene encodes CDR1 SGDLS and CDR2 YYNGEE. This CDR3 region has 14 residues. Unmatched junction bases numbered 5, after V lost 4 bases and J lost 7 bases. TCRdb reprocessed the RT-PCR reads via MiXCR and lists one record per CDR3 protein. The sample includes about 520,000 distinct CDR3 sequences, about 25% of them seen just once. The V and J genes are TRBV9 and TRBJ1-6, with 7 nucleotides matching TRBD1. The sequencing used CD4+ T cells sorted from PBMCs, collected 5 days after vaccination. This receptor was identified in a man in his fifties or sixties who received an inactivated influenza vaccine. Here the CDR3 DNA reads TGTGCCAGCAGCCCCCTGGGACAGAATTCACCCCTCCACTTT. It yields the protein CASSPLGQNSPLHF.